One and the same sample provided the 25 T cell receptor beta chains below, sequenced in a study of cytomegalovirus exposure and HLA in healthy donors. Method: immunoSEQ multiplex PCR; TCRdb's copy keeps in-frame clones and lacks some. Altogether approximately 260,000 clones are present, 86% being singletons, with the ten largest covering 1%. The sequencing sample was made of PBMCs. These receptors originate from a woman aged 18-35 years in good health and CMV-seronegative.

J is TRBJ2-1 and V is TRBV7-8, with a weak D call TRBD2 (7 bases). The V end lost 6 bases, the J end lost 9 bases, and 27 bases lay between the germline ends. The length of the CDR3 is 17 residues. Germline V CDR1 and CDR2: SGHVS, FQNEAQ. The CDR3 protein is CASRYSRGGESRGEQFF. CDR3 bases: TGTGCCAGCAGGTATTCCCGAGGGGGGGAGAGCCGAGGTGAGCAGTTCTTC.

About this clone: One end of the junction does not line up with germline, which may come from a read error. The CDR3 DNA is TGTGCTAGCAGCTTAAAAGTATCGGGGACAGGGGGATTCTACGAGCAGTACTTC. Amino acids: CASSLKVSGTGGFYEQYF. The chain is built from TRBV7-7 and TRBJ2-7; TRBD1 matches 11 bases. From germline, CDR1 is SSHAT and CDR2 FNYEAQ (reference sequence). CDR3 length: 18 amino acids.

A single count supports this clone. This sequence joins TRBV27 and TRBJ2-7; 7 bases agree with TRBD1. Germline-derived CDR1 and CDR2 are MNHEY and SMNVEV (reference sequence). Germline trimming cut 4 bases from V and 3 bases from J; bases unmatched to any gene: 9. CDR3 length: 15 residues. CDR3 sequence: CASSSTGMGYYEQYF. CDR3 DNA sequence: TGTGCCAGCAGTTCGACAGGGATGGGGTACTACGAGCAGTACTTC.

This chain connects TRBV6-6 to TRBJ2-7, with 8 bases fitting TRBD2. The junction had 11 bases not matched to a gene; V was cut back by 7 bases and J by 0 bases. The germline gives CDR1 MNHNY, CDR2 SVGAGI (reference sequence). CDR3 size: 16 residues. The DNA for the CDR3 is TGTGCCAGCACCCCAACTCGGGAGGGGTCCTCCTACGAGCAGTACTTC. It translates to CASTPTREGSSYEQYF.

In this sample, this clone turned up a few times. This rearrangement joins TRBV7-2 to TRBJ1-2; D remains ambiguous. CDR1 is SGHTA, CDR2 FQGNSA, per germline. The CDR3 totals 13 residues. V gave up 5 bases and J gave up 8 bases, with 15 bases separating them. The CDR3 is CASSLPVRAGYTF. The CDR3 DNA sequence: TGTGCCAGCAGCCTCCCGGTGAGAGCGGGCTACACCTTC. The complete variable domain, with remaining parts taken from reference TRBV7-2 and TRBJ1-2, reads GAGVSQSPSNKVTEKGKDVELRCDPISGHTALYWYRQSLGQGLEFLIYFQGNSAPDKSGLPSDRFSAERTGGSVSTLTIQRTQQEDSAVYLCASSLPVRAGYTFGSGTRLTVV.

The chain uses TRBV6-5 and TRBJ1-1; TRBD1 aligns across 12 bases. CDR1 and CDR2 from the germline V gene are MNHEY and SVGAGI. The ends lost 4 bases at V and 5 bases at J; junction bases unmatched: 5. The CDR3 length is 15 residues. The CDR3 loop reads CASSSGQGARTEAFF. In DNA, the CDR3 is TGTGCCAGCAGTTCGGGACAGGGGGCGAGGACTGAAGCTTTCTTT.

The chain has TRBV4-1 and TRBJ1-5; the D gene is possibly TRBD1 (6 bases). Germline CDR1 MGHRA, CDR2 YSYEKL. This CDR3 is built from 17 residues. V was cut by 1 base and J by 3 bases, with 16 bases left in between. The chain's CDR3 is CASSQGRWDIYNQPQHF. The CDR3 DNA sequence: TGCGCCAGCAGCCAAGGCCGATGGGACATTTACAATCAGCCCCAGCATTTT.

CDR3 region: CASSEGLSYNEQFF. DNA for the CDR3: TGTGCCAGCAGTGAGGGGCTTTCCTACAATGAGCAGTTCTTC. The V and J genes are TRBV6-4 and TRBJ2-1; a possible D gene is TRBD1 (5 bases). Per the germline V gene, CDR1 is MRHNA and CDR2 is SNTAGT. CDR3 length: 14 residues. Trimming took 3 bases from V and 1 from J, leaving 7 bases between them.

V and J are TRBV18 and TRBJ2-7; the match to TRBD2 covers 7 bases. The V and J ends lost 3 bases and 3 bases, in that order; junction bases with no gene match: 5. This CDR3 comprises 14 residues. Germline V lookup: CDR1 KGHSH, CDR2 LQKENI. CDR3 amino acids: CASSPLREGYEQYF. CDR3 nucleotides: TGTGCCAGCTCACCCCTCAGGGAGGGCTACGAGCAGTACTTC.

The chain combines TRBV2 with TRBJ2-1; no firm D call. The V end was cut by 6 bases, the J end by 2 bases, with 14 bases between. CDR1 is SNHLY and CDR2 is FYNNEI in the germline V gene. This CDR3 region has 15 residues. In DNA, the CDR3 is TGTGCCAGCAGGTCCCGGGTCTTCGCCTACAATGAGCAGTTCTTC. Amino acids: CASRSRVFAYNEQFF.

This clone showed up just a few times. This sequence joins TRBV9 and TRBJ2-7, with 7 bases aligning to TRBD2. The germline V gene encodes CDR1 SGDLS and CDR2 YYNGEE. The CDR3 spans 16 residues. Germline trimming cut 0 bases from V and 3 bases from J; bases unmatched to any gene: 9. The CDR3 region is CASSVAPGLVIYEQYF. CDR3 coding DNA: TGTGCCAGCAGCGTAGCCCCCGGACTAGTAATCTACGAGCAGTACTTC.

The chain uses TRBV5-1 and TRBJ2-1; 8 bases agree with TRBD1. This CDR3 has 16 residues. CDR1 and CDR2 from the germline V gene are SGHRS and YFSETQ. V shed 3 bases, J shed 4 bases, and the junction held 9 bases outside the gene matches. DNA for the CDR3: TGCGCCAGCAGCTCAACCCGGGACAGGAGTTACAATGAGCAGTTCTTC. It translates to CASSSTRDRSYNEQFF. The entire variable domain, with the rest obtained from reference TRBV5-1 and TRBJ2-1, is as follows: KAGVTQTPRYLIKTRGQQVTLSCSPISGHRSVSWYQQTPGQGLQFLFEYFSETQRNKGNFPGRFSGRQFSNSRSEMNVSTLELGDSALYLCASSSTRDRSYNEQFFGPGTRLTVL.

The chain combines TRBV7-9 with TRBJ2-5; tentatively, D is TRBD1 (6 bases). V lost 4 bases, J lost 5 bases, and 14 bases lay in between. The CDR3 totals 14 residues. The germline V gene has CDR1 SEHNR and CDR2 FQNEAQ (reference sequence). CDR3 sequence (DNA): TGTGCCAGCAGCTCCCCATGGGACACCGAGACCCAGTACTTC. Residues: CASSSPWDTETQYF. Full variable domain (missing parts from reference TRBV7-9 and TRBJ2-5): DTGVSQNPRHKITKRGQNVTFRCDPISEHNRLYWYRQTLGQGPEFLTYFQNEAQLEKSRLLSDRFSAERPKGSFSTLEIQRTEQGDSAMYLCASSSPWDTETQYFGPGTRLLVL.

The chain couples TRBV30 to TRBJ1-1; maybe TRBD1 (6 bases). The CDR3 is made up of 15 amino acids. Deletions cut 5 bases from V and 6 bases from J, with 22 bases between. CDR1 GTSNPN and CDR2 SVGIG come from the germline V gene (reference sequence). The CDR3 DNA follows: TGTGCCTGGGTTGACGGGGGGCGACTGAATCCTGAAGCTTTCTTT. Amino acid sequence: CAWVDGGRLNPEAFF.

The DNA for the CDR3 is TGTGCCAGCAGTTTAACAGGGGCCAAAGAGACCCAGTACTTC. Translated: CASSLTGAKETQYF. V and J are TRBV6-5 and TRBJ2-5; TRBD1 matches 7 bases. V was pared by 4 bases and J by 3 bases, with 5 bases of the junction left unmatched. This CDR3 contains 14 residues. Germline CDR1 reads MNHEY; CDR2 reads SVGAGI.

V gene TRBV11-1 combines with J gene TRBJ2-5, with a weak D call TRBD1 (5 bases). The V gene's germline CDR1 is SGHAT and CDR2 FQDESV (reference sequence). The CDR3 totals 15 residues. Trimming took off 0 bases at V and 3 bases at J, with 11 bases between the two ends. CDR3 nucleotides: TGTGCCAGCAGCTTAGCAGGTCGACAGAAAGAGACCCAGTACTTC. This encodes CASSLAGRQKETQYF.

This clone was detected once. V gene TRBV30 combines with J gene TRBJ2-5; D perhaps matches TRBD1 (7 bases). The germline gives CDR1 GTSNPN, CDR2 SVGIG (reference sequence). The CDR3 is made up of 15 amino acids. V was shortened by 4 bases and J by 1 base, with 16 bases between the two germline ends. The DNA for the CDR3 is TGTGCCTGGAAGATTGCGGGACAGCTCCAAGAGACCCAGTACTTC. Its translation is CAWKIAGQLQETQYF.

This chain joins TRBV5-1 and TRBJ1-2, with 7 bases matching TRBD1. The length of the CDR3 is 14 residues. CDR1 SGHRS and CDR2 YFSETQ come from the germline V gene. J lost 3 bases, V lost 4 bases, and 6 bases had no gene match. The CDR3 nucleotides read TGCGCCAGCAGCCAGGACAGGACTGACTATGGCTACACCTTC. Its protein product is CASSQDRTDYGYTF.

In the case of this clone: Other nucleotide sequences in the sample specify the same CDR3. The chain recombines TRBV18 with TRBJ2-7, with TRBD1 as a possible D gene (5 bases). V gave up 1 base and J gave up 4 bases, with 11 bases separating them. Germline V gene lookup returns CDR1 KGHSH and CDR2 LQKENI. This CDR3 spans 14 amino acids. CDR3 sequence (DNA): TGTGCCAGCTCACCACTCCAGGGATCGTACGAGCAGTACTTC. Protein product: CASSPLQGSYEQYF.

The chain's CDR3 is CASQSQGTVDGYTF. CDR3 in DNA: TGTGCCAGCCAATCCCAAGGGACAGTCGATGGCTACACCTTC. The rearrangement joins TRBV2 to TRBJ1-2, with 7 bases fitting TRBD1. The CDR3 totals 14 residues. Trimming took 8 bases from V and 6 from J; bases not matched to a gene: 12. Per germline, CDR1 SNHLY and CDR2 FYNNEI.

The genes are TRBV4-1 and TRBJ1-4; 7 nucleotides align to TRBD1. Per germline, CDR1 MGHRA and CDR2 YSYEKL. This CDR3 region has 15 residues. The trim removed 0 bases at V and 6 bases at J, leaving 4 bases unmatched. Here the CDR3 reads CASSQERGQDEKLFF. DNA for the CDR3: TGCGCCAGCAGCCAAGAGAGGGGGCAAGATGAAAAACTGTTTTTT.

The chain uses TRBV5-1 and TRBJ1-6; perhaps TRBD1 as D (5 bases). The CDR3 loop spans 16 amino acids. Per germline, CDR1 SGHRS and CDR2 YFSETQ. Trimming cost V 5 bases and J 0 bases, with 12 bases left between them. The CDR3 loop reads CASRPTASSYNSPLHF. Here the CDR3 DNA reads TGCGCCAGCAGACCGACAGCCTCCTCCTATAATTCACCCCTCCACTTT.

V usage is TRBV4-1 and J usage is TRBJ2-1; 12 bases match TRBD1. The V segment lost 4 bases and the J segment 2 bases; nucleotides outside the gene matches: 6. Per the germline V gene, CDR1 is MGHRA and CDR2 is YSYEKL. The CDR3 sequence is 17 residues long. The CDR3 nucleotides read TGCGCCAGCAGCCGGGGCGGGACAGGGGGCGCCTACAATGAGCAGTTCTTC. Translating it yields CASSRGGTGGAYNEQFF.

This chain joins TRBV11-3 and TRBJ2-3, with 12 bases lining up with TRBD1. Germline V gives CDR1 SGHNT, CDR2 YENEEA. This CDR3 contains 17 residues. The trim removed 1 base at V and 6 bases at J, leaving 8 bases unmatched. The CDR3 region has the DNA TGTGCCAGCAGCTTAGTATGGGGACAGGGGGCATCTGATACGCAGTATTTT. This encodes CASSLVWGQGASDTQYF.

J is TRBJ2-1 and V is TRBV7-9, with 9 bases lining up with TRBD2. This CDR3 is built from 17 residues. Germline loops: CDR1 SEHNR, CDR2 FQNEAQ (reference sequence). Germline trimming cut 11 bases from V and 7 bases from J; bases unmatched to any gene: 21. This CDR3 is CASRRDRTSGPRNEQFF. The CDR3 bases are TGTGCCTCGAGGAGGGACAGAACTAGCGGGCCTAGAAATGAGCAGTTCTTC.